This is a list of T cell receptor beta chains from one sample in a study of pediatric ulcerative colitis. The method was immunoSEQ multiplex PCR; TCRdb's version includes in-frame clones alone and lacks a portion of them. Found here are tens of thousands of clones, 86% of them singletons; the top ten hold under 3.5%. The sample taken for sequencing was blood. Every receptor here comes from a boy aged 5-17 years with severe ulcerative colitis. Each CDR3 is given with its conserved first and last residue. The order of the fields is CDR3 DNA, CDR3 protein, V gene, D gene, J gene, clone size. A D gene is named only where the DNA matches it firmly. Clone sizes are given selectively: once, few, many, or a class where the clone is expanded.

CDR3 DNA: TGTGCCATCAGTGCCACCCCGGGAGCGGACTATGGCTACACCTTC; CDR3 protein: CAISATPGADYGYTF; V gene: TRBV10-3; D gene: NA; J gene: TRBJ1-2; clone size: NA
CDR3 DNA: TGCGCCAGCAGCTTGGTGATGGGCCCTTTCTCTGGAAACACCATATATTTT; CDR3 protein: CASSLVMGPFSGNTIYF; V gene: TRBV5-1; D gene: NA; J gene: TRBJ1-3; clone size: few
CDR3 DNA: TGTGCCAGCTCACCACTCTATTTGGCCCGCACCGGGGAGCTGTTTTTT; CDR3 protein: CASSPLYLARTGELFF; V gene: TRBV18; D gene: NA; J gene: TRBJ2-2; clone size: NA
CDR3 DNA: TGTGCCAGCTCACAAAGGACTAGCGGGAGGAACGAGCAGTACTTC; CDR3 protein: CASSQRTSGRNEQYF; V gene: TRBV18; D gene: TRBD2; J gene: TRBJ2-7; clone size: NA
CDR3 DNA: TGTGCCAGTAGTGGAAATGAGCAGTTCTTC; CDR3 protein: CASSGNEQFF; V gene: TRBV19; D gene: NA; J gene: TRBJ2-1; clone size: few
CDR3 DNA: TGTGCCAGCTCATCCACCGGGACAGGGGGGCAGCAGCAGTACTTC; CDR3 protein: CASSSTGTGGQQQYF; V gene: TRBV18; D gene: TRBD1; J gene: TRBJ2-7; clone size: NA
CDR3 DNA: TGTGCCAGATTATTCCCCAGGTATCAGCCCCAGCATTTT; CDR3 protein: CARLFPRYQPQHF; V gene: TRBV6-5; D gene: NA; J gene: TRBJ1-5; clone size: NA
CDR3 DNA: TGTGCCAGCTCACCACCGGGGACTAGTAGTGACGAGCAGTACTTC; CDR3 protein: CASSPPGTSSDEQYF; V gene: TRBV18; D gene: TRBD2; J gene: TRBJ2-7; clone size: NA
CDR3 DNA: TGTGCCAGTAGTCTACTGCCCGCGGGGCTAGCGGGGAGCACAGATACGCAGTATTTT; CDR3 protein: CASSLLPAGLAGSTDTQYF; V gene: TRBV19; D gene: TRBD2; J gene: TRBJ2-3; clone size: once
CDR3 DNA: TGTGCCAGCTCACCACCGGATCGAACAGATACGCAGTATTTT; CDR3 protein: CASSPPDRTDTQYF; V gene: TRBV18; D gene: NA; J gene: TRBJ2-3; clone size: NA
CDR3 DNA: TGTGCCAGTAAGAGGACTAGCGGGAATCATTACGAGCAGTACTTC; CDR3 protein: CASKRTSGNHYEQYF; V gene: TRBV19; D gene: TRBD2; J gene: TRBJ2-7; clone size: NA
CDR3 DNA: TGTGCCAGCTCACCACCGGGCGTCTCAGAGACCCAGTACTTC; CDR3 protein: CASSPPGVSETQYF; V gene: TRBV18; D gene: NA; J gene: TRBJ2-5; clone size: NA
CDR3 DNA: TGTGCCACCAGCAGTGACTCCTACGAGCAGTACTTC; CDR3 protein: CATSSDSYEQYF; V gene: TRBV15; D gene: NA; J gene: TRBJ2-7; clone size: NA
CDR3 DNA: TGTGCCAGCAGCCTCCTATGGGTAGCGGGAAGCAACTCCTACAATGAGCAGTTCTTC; CDR3 protein: CASSLLWVAGSNSYNEQFF; V gene: TRBV7-2; D gene: TRBD2; J gene: TRBJ2-1; clone size: NA
CDR3 DNA: TGCGCCAGCAGCCAAGATGGATCGGGACACCTTAAAAACATTCAGTACTTC; CDR3 protein: CASSQDGSGHLKNIQYF; V gene: TRBV4-3; D gene: NA; J gene: TRBJ2-4; clone size: NA
CDR3 DNA: TGTGCCAGCAGCTTAGTGAGTATGGGACTAGGTTATCCCGAGCAGTACTTC; CDR3 protein: CASSLVSMGLGYPEQYF; V gene: TRBV11-3; D gene: TRBD2; J gene: TRBJ2-7; clone size: NA
CDR3 DNA: TGTGCCAGTAGTATCTGGCGGGGCACCGGGGAGCTGTTTTTT; CDR3 protein: CASSIWRGTGELFF; V gene: TRBV19; D gene: NA; J gene: TRBJ2-2; clone size: once
CDR3 DNA: TGTGCCAGCAGGTTTGAGGGAGGGACGGGCAATGAGCAGTTCTTC; CDR3 protein: CASRFEGGTGNEQFF; V gene: TRBV6-5; D gene: TRBD2; J gene: TRBJ2-1; clone size: once
CDR3 DNA: TGTGCCAGCAGAGTGAATCAGAATGAGCAGTTCTTC; CDR3 protein: CASRVNQNEQFF; V gene: TRBV6-1; D gene: NA; J gene: TRBJ2-1; clone size: once
CDR3 DNA: TGTGCCAGCAGCCAAGATGGGAAGGGCACATCAGATACGCAGTATTTT; CDR3 protein: CASSQDGKGTSDTQYF; V gene: TRBV4-2; D gene: NA; J gene: TRBJ2-3; clone size: NA
CDR3 DNA: TGTGCCAGCAGTCTCGTACAGGGGGGGGATGAAAAACTGTTTTTT; CDR3 protein: CASSLVQGGDEKLFF; V gene: TRBV27; D gene: TRBD1; J gene: TRBJ1-4; clone size: NA
CDR3 DNA: TGTGCCATCAGCCGATGGGGGCCGCCCGAGCATCCGGCGCCCTACGAGCAGTACTTC; CDR3 protein: CAISRWGPPEHPAPYEQYF; V gene: TRBV10-3; D gene: NA; J gene: TRBJ2-7; clone size: NA
CDR3 DNA: TGTGCCAGCAGCGGGGTAACTAGCAGAAACTACGAGCAGTACTTC; CDR3 protein: CASSGVTSRNYEQYF; V gene: TRBV11-3; D gene: NA; J gene: TRBJ2-7; clone size: NA
CDR3 DNA: TGTGCTAGTGGTTTGGTAAGGGGGCTACACACTGAAGCTTTCTTT; CDR3 protein: CASGLVRGLHTEAFF; V gene: TRBV12-5; D gene: TRBD1; J gene: TRBJ1-1; clone size: NA
CDR3 DNA: TGTGCCAGCACCGGGACTAGCGGGACCCTGGTCGTCTACAATGAGCAGTTCTTC; CDR3 protein: CASTGTSGTLVVYNEQFF; V gene: TRBV14; D gene: TRBD2; J gene: TRBJ2-1; clone size: few
CDR3 DNA: TGTGCCAGCACCCACCGAGAGGGGTCCGCCTTGACCTTATACGAGCAGTACTTC; CDR3 protein: CASTHREGSALTLYEQYF; V gene: TRBV7-9; D gene: NA; J gene: TRBJ2-7; clone size: NA
CDR3 DNA: TGCGCCAGCAGTGAGGGGACAGGGGGTAGCACTGAAGCTTTCTTT; CDR3 protein: CASSEGTGGSTEAFF; V gene: TRBV10-2; D gene: TRBD1; J gene: TRBJ1-1; clone size: NA
CDR3 DNA: TGTGCCAGTAGTCTCAGGGATTGGGGGGTCTACAATGAGCAGTTCTTC; CDR3 protein: CASSLRDWGVYNEQFF; V gene: TRBV19; D gene: NA; J gene: TRBJ2-1; clone size: NA